The sequence of this T cell receptor beta chain was determined in a study of T cell responses to AZD1222 COVID-19 vaccine. Points from the study as a whole: Researchers report vaccine-associated CD4 TCRs spanning spike, with dominance at 160-218 and 743-854. Unmutated variant regions reportedly attract nearly half of all spike-specific TCRs. The study found Spike-specific TCR breadth and depth rose after two AZD1222 doses.

V shed 2 bases, J shed 4 bases, and the junction held 9 bases outside the gene matches. The V gene's germline CDR1 is SGHKS and CDR2 YYEKEE (reference sequence). The CDR3 covers 16 residues. Using immunoSEQ multiplex PCR, the repertoire was profiled, and TCRdb retains in-frame clones only, with some absent. The sample includes 100,000 to 120,000 clones, 81% seen only once; the top ten take roughly 4.5%. With regard to this clone: Its antigen is currently unknown.

The chain joins TRBV5-5 to TRBJ2-7, with 10 positions matching TRBD1. This specimen consisted of peripheral blood, obtained on day 0 of AZD1222 vaccination. This receptor was identified in an adult in good health. CDR3 residues: CASSLLDRGLGYEQYF. The CDR3 DNA follows: TGTGCCAGCAGCTTATTAGACAGGGGGCTGGGGTACGAGCAGTACTTC.